Following are 26 T cell receptor beta chains from one sample sequenced in a study of T cells in Graves' hyperthyroidism and ophthalmopathy. TCR beta CDR3 regions were amplified from RNA transcripts. The HTBI primer set served for first-round RT-PCR of the TCR CDR3. MiXCR, applied by TCRdb to the multiplex PCR reads, yields one record per CDR3 protein. This table has about 540,000 distinct CDR3 sequences, around 46% appearing once. Sequenced: peripheral blood or thyroid tissue (not recorded which). Every receptor here comes from a woman under 30 with Graves' hyperthyroidism.

For this clonotype: Relative to the germline gene, one junction end is altered; a read error may explain this. The chain employs TRBV10-3 and TRBJ2-3; a possible D gene is TRBD2 (6 bases). The CDR3 runs 15 residues. CDR1 and CDR2 (germline): ENHRY, SYGVKD. The CDR3 protein is CASSDLSGSTDTQYF. The CDR3 bases are TGTGCCAGCAGTGATCTAAGCGGGAGCACAGATACGCAGTATTTT.

This chain joins TRBV10-3 and TRBJ2-7; D remains ambiguous. The CDR3 has 14 amino acids. Germline lookup yields CDR1 ENHRY and CDR2 SYGVKD. Trimming cost V 2 bases and J 3 bases, with 11 bases left between them. The CDR3, as DNA: TGTGCCATCAGTGAGCTGGGAACTTTCTACGAGCAGTACTTC. It encodes CAISELGTFYEQYF.

For this clonotype: At one boundary the junction diverges from the germline segment, which might be a read error. V usage is TRBV4-3 and J usage is TRBJ1-4; no clear D. Germline V lookup: CDR1 LGHNA, CDR2 YSLEER. This CDR3 is 18 amino acids long. CDR3 in amino acids: CANSQEEAEFAFGEKLFF. CDR3 DNA: TGCGCCAACAGCCAAGAGGAGGCCGAATTCGCGTTCGGTGAAAAACTGTTTTTT.

The DNA of the CDR3 is TGTGCCAGTAGTAGGAGCGGGCTCACTCAGCCCCAGCATTTT. This gives the protein CASSRSGLTQPQHF. The V and J genes are TRBV19 and TRBJ1-5, with D hard to call. In germline, CDR1 is LNHDA, CDR2 SQIVND (reference sequence). Between the trimmed V and J ends, which lost 4 bases and 6 bases, there was a span of 13 bases. CDR3 size: 14 residues.

With respect to this clonotype: This may arise from a read error, as a much more abundant clone is one base away. CDR3 protein: CAGSQAGGVRGETQYF. As DNA, the CDR3 is TGCGCCGGCAGCCAAGCCGGGGGAGTTAGAGGAGAGACCCAGTACTTC. The chain carries TRBV4-3 and TRBJ2-5; a possible D gene is TRBD2 (6 bases). Per the germline V gene, CDR1 is LGHNA and CDR2 is YSLEER. CDR3 length equals 16 residues.

The CDR3 bases are TGTGCCAGCCGAAGGGACGGTGTGACCCAGTACTTC. This gives the protein CASRRDGVTQYF. The chain is built from TRBV2 and TRBJ2-5; either TRBD1 or TRBD2 may supply D (5 bases each). The ends were cut back, 8 bases at V and 7 bases at J, with 14 bases in the middle. Per the germline V gene, CDR1 is SNHLY and CDR2 is FYNNEI. The CDR3 spans 12 residues.

This clonotype has a handful of counts. This chain uses TRBV27 with TRBJ2-7, with 13 bases lining up with TRBD2. The CDR3 runs 15 residues. Per germline, CDR1 MNHEY and CDR2 SMNVEV (reference sequence). V dropped 6 bases and J dropped 5; count of bases not matched to a gene: 7. CDR3 bases: TGTGCCAGCAGCCAGGGACTAGCGGGATACAACGAGCAGTACTTC. Protein: CASSQGLAGYNEQYF.

The chain has TRBV20-1 and TRBJ1-2, with D possibly matching TRBD1 (5 bases). V lost 0 bases to trimming and J lost 2 bases, with 16 bases between them. CDR1 and CDR2 from the germline V gene are DFQATT and SNEGSKA (reference sequence). CDR3 length: 16 residues. The CDR3 DNA reads TGCAGTGCTAGAGAATTGCGGAAGGGGAACAACTATGGCTACACCTTC. Translated: CSARELRKGNNYGYTF.

To note about this clonotype: Possible read error: a much larger clone is one base away. This chain's CDR3 is CASSLFPGANALTF. CDR3 DNA sequence: TGTGCCAGCAGTTTATTCCCTGGGGCCAACGCCCTGACTTTC. This sequence joins TRBV2 and TRBJ2-6; maybe TRBD1 (5 bases). The CDR3 is 14 amino acids. Germline V gives CDR1 SNHLY, CDR2 FYNNEI.

This clonotype was seen ten or more times. The J gene is TRBJ2-7, the V gene TRBV12-3 or TRBV12-4, with D uncertain. The CDR3 extends over 14 amino acids. With 2 bases removed from V and 2 bases from J, the gap between germline ends came to 10 bases. The CDR3 sequence is CASSLSVITYEQYF. CDR3 coding DNA: TGTGCCAGCAGTTTAAGTGTTATCACCTACGAGCAGTACTTC.

To note about this clonotype: An end of the junction differs from the germline gene, which may be a read error. The chain uses TRBV7-3 and TRBJ2-5; D might be TRBD1 (6 bases). The CDR3 has 14 residues. The germline gives CDR1 SGHTA, CDR2 FQGTGA. The CDR3 here is CASSFGQHQVTQYF. In nucleotides, the CDR3 is TGTGCCAGCAGCTTTGGACAGCACCAAGTGACCCAGTACTTC.

This clonotype was observed a single time. The genes are TRBV29-1 and TRBJ2-2; D unclear. V shed 2 bases and J shed 5 bases, with 6 bases lying between them. The length of the CDR3 is 12 residues. The V gene's germline CDR1 is SQVTM and CDR2 ANQGSEA. CDR3 nucleotides: TGCAGCGTTGAATTGAGAACCGGGGAGCTGTTTTTT. Amino acid sequence: CSVELRTGELFF.

V is TRBV5-4 and J is TRBJ2-7; 7 nucleotides agree with TRBD1. Germline V gene lookup returns CDR1 SGHNT and CDR2 YYREEE (reference sequence). This CDR3 contains 14 residues. J lost 5 bases, V lost 4 bases, and 9 bases had no gene match. DNA for the CDR3: TGTGCCAGCAGCCAAGATGGGACAGAGGACGAGCAGTACTTC. Translation: CASSQDGTEDEQYF.

The chain couples TRBV29-1 to TRBJ1-2, with D tentatively TRBD1 (5 bases). V was pared by 7 bases and J by 1 base, with 16 bases between. Germline V lookup: CDR1 SQVTM, CDR2 ANQGSEA. This CDR3 is built from 14 residues. CDR3 DNA sequence: TGCAGCGGGACATTGGAGGGGATTAACTATGGCTACACCTTC. Residues: CSGTLEGINYGYTF.

This clonotype was seen many times. The rearrangement links TRBV6-1 to TRBJ2-5, with 9 bases fitting TRBD2. The germline V gene encodes CDR1 MNHNS and CDR2 SASEGT. The V segment lost 4 bases and the J segment 5 bases; nucleotides outside the gene matches: 5. This CDR3 contains 14 residues. CDR3 residues: CASSGASGTETQYF. The CDR3 region has the DNA TGTGCCAGCAGTGGGGCTAGCGGGACGGAGACCCAGTACTTC.

This clonotype has a handful of counts. A read error may be the cause here, since a much bigger clone is one base away. The chain joins TRBV29-1 to TRBJ2-2, with a tentative D call TRBD1 (5 bases). Germline CDR1 SQVTM, CDR2 ANQGSEA. This CDR3 has 16 amino acids. The DNA of the CDR3 is TGCGGCGTTGAAGCCGGCGCCAGGGTGGACACCGGGGAGCTGTTTTTT. It yields the protein CGVEAGARVDTGELFF.

The CDR3 spells CAITPRGSGSTDTQYF. The DNA for the CDR3 is TGTGCCATCACCCCGAGAGGGAGCGGGAGCACAGATACGCAGTATTTT. The chain combines TRBV10-3 with TRBJ2-3; the D gene is possibly TRBD2 (6 bases). Trimming shortened V by 7 bases and J by 0 bases, and 17 bases separated the two germline ends. CDR1 ENHRY and CDR2 SYGVKD come from the germline V gene. The CDR3 loop spans 16 amino acids.

V gene TRBV6-4 combines with J gene TRBJ2-6; D not certain. V was clipped by 3 bases and J by 16 bases, with 10 bases between them. Germline V lookup: CDR1 MRHNA, CDR2 SNTAGT. This CDR3 contains 11 residues. CDR3 in amino acids: CASSERPGLTF. CDR3 nucleotides: TGTGCCAGCAGTGAACGGCCCGGGCTGACTTTC.

As regards this clonotype: At one end, the junction sequence differs from germline, possibly due to a read error. This sequence joins TRBV7-2 and TRBJ2-7, with 9 positions matching TRBD1. From germline, CDR1 is SGHTA and CDR2 FQGNSA. The CDR3 contains 15 residues. CDR3 in amino acids: CASSQDLGQGYEQYF. The CDR3 nucleotides read TGCGCCAGCAGCCAAGACCTGGGACAGGGCTACGAGCAGTACTTC.

In this sample, this clonotype turned up a few times. The chain combines TRBV29-1 with TRBJ2-1; D might be TRBD1 (6 bases). V dropped 0 bases and J dropped 5 bases, with 14 bases sitting between them. Germline V gene sequence: CDR1 SQVTM, CDR2 ANQGSEA. This CDR3 is built from 15 residues. The CDR3: CSVEEVQGPNNEQFF. The CDR3, as DNA: TGCAGCGTTGAAGAAGTACAGGGACCAAACAATGAGCAGTTCTTC.

In its sample, this clonotype was seen many times. The chain has TRBV10-3 and TRBJ1-1; TRBD1 agrees at 7 bases. The germline V gene has CDR1 ENHRY and CDR2 SYGVKD. J was trimmed by 3 bases and V by 11 bases; bases with no gene match: 12. The CDR3 length is 14 residues. In DNA form, the CDR3 reads TGTGCCGCCCAATACAGGGGAGGGGACACTGAAGCTTTCTTT. As protein: CAAQYRGGDTEAFF.

This clonotype has just a few counts. V is TRBV4-2 and J is TRBJ1-1; TRBD1 might be the D (6 bases). V was pared by 2 bases and J by 9 bases, with 19 bases between. The CDR3 has 15 amino acids. CDR1 and CDR2 (germline): LGHNA, YNFKEQ. The CDR3, as DNA: TGTGCCAGCAGCCAAATAGGGGGTTTATCTACTAAAGCTTTCTTT. Its protein is CASSQIGGLSTKAFF.

This rearrangement joins TRBV2 to TRBJ2-3; 7 bases align to TRBD1. Germline trimming cut 6 bases from V and 6 bases from J; bases unmatched to any gene: 6. CDR1 and CDR2 (germline): SNHLY, FYNNEI. The CDR3 length is 13 residues. In DNA form, the CDR3 reads TGTGCCAGCAGGGACAGGTGGGACGATACGCAGTATTTT. Translated: CASRDRWDDTQYF. Together with reference TRBV2 and TRBJ2-3, the CDR3 gives the full variable domain: EPEVTQTPSHQVTQMGQEVILRCVPISNHLYFYWYRQILGQKVEFLVSFYNNEISEKSEIFDDQFSVERPDGSNFTLKIRSTKLEDSAMYFCASRDRWDDTQYFGPGTRLTVL.

V and J are TRBV4-1 and TRBJ2-2; D is unresolved. CDR1 MGHRA and CDR2 YSYEKL come from the germline V gene. The length of the CDR3 is 13 residues. Trimming left V 11 bases short and J 0 bases short, with 10 bases between. The CDR3: CAAEIANTGELFF. The CDR3 region has the DNA TGCGCCGCAGAGATCGCGAACACCGGGGAGCTGTTTTTT.

The chain uses TRBV15 and TRBJ2-5, with a weak D call TRBD2 (6 bases). Trimming pared 4 bases from V and 0 bases from J, leaving 15 bases between. Looked up from germline, CDR1 is LNHNV and CDR2 is YYDKDF (reference sequence). The CDR3 is made up of 16 amino acids. The CDR3 loop reads CATSTAEGTYQETQYF. The CDR3 nucleotides read TGTGCCACCAGCACCGCGGAGGGAACGTACCAAGAGACCCAGTACTTC.

The chain is built from TRBV29-1 and TRBJ2-1; TRBD2 agrees at 11 bases. CDR3 length: 15 amino acids. Germline CDR1 and CDR2: SQVTM and ANQGSEA. V dropped 6 bases and J dropped 2; count of bases not matched to a gene: 6. The DNA for the CDR3 is TGCAGCGTCGCTAGCGGGAGGCGGACCTACAATGAGCAGTTCTTC. This encodes CSVASGRRTYNEQFF.